Sequencing of this TCR beta chain was carried out in a study of blood T cells in healthy people across ages. Details on this clonotype: Its antigen is undetermined.

For the second PCR, which ran for roughly 6 to 11 cycles, a sample-barcoded 5' primer and a J-beta primer mix were used. TCRdb recomputed calls from the 5' RACE reads with MiXCR, one row per CDR3 protein. There are about 970,000 distinct CDR3 sequences in the sample; around 54% occur only once, and roughly 23% lies in the top ten. The CDR3 covers 14 residues. Looked up from germline, CDR1 is SQVTM and CDR2 is ANQGSEA. The J segment lost 3 bases and the V segment lost 4 bases, leaving 4 bases of the junction unmatched. Notes on the study in general: Conclusively comparing naive with antigen-experienced cells was impossible with unsorted PBMCs.

Sample donors were healthy Caucasian individuals that came from Russia, aged about 6 to 100. Samples each yielded at least 5.5 micrograms of total RNA. Source material: blood. The chain has TRBV29-1 and TRBJ2-2; 8 bases are a match to TRBD2. This sequence originates from a woman in her fifties or sixties in good health. CDR3 DNA: TGCAGCGTTGGAAGCGGGAGTGACACCGGGGAGCTGTTTTTT. It is translated as CSVGSGSDTGELFF.